This T cell receptor beta chain emerged from a study of blood T cells in healthy people across ages. CDR1 is DFQATT and CDR2 is SNEGSKA in the germline V gene (reference sequence). The CDR3 totals 11 residues. The V and J ends lost 3 bases and 6 bases respectively, with 9 bases between them. Researchers collected 9.5 to 10 milliliters of peripheral blood from every single donor. The use of a sample-barcoded 5' primer and a J-beta primer mix characterized a second PCR of about 6 to 11 cycles. MiXCR, applied by TCRdb to the 5' RACE reads, yields one record per CDR3 protein. The table lists 1.5 million to 1.8 million distinct CDR3 sequences, 40% to 45% of them singletons.

This receptor was taken from a woman aged 18-29 years in good health. Input material: blood. The chain has TRBV20-1 and TRBJ2-7; D gene uncertain. The CDR3 nucleotides read TGCAGTGCTAGTCCCATTAGCGAGCAGTACTTC. Translation gives CSASPISEQYF.